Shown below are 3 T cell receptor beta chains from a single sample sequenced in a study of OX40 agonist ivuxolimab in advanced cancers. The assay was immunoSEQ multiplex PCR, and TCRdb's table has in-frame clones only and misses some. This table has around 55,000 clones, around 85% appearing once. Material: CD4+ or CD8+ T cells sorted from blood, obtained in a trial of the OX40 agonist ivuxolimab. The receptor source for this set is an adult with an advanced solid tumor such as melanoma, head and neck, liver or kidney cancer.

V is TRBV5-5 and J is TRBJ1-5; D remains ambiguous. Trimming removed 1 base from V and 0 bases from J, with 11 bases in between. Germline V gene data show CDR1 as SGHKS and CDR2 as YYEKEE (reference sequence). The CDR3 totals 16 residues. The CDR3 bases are TGTGCCAGCAGCTTGCGGTTTCAGAGTAGCAATCAGCCCCAGCATTTT. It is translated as CASSLRFQSSNQPQHF.

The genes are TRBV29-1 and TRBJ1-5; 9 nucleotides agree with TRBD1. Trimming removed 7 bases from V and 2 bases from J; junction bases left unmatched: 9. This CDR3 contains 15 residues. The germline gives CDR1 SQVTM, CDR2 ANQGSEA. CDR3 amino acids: CSAALQGAGNQPQHF. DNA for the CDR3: TGCAGCGCCGCTTTACAGGGGGCAGGCAATCAGCCCCAGCATTTT.

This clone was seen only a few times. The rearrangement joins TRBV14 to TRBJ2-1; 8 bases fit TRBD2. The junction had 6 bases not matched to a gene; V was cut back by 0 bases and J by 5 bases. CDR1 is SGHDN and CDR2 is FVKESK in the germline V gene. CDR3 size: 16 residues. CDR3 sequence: CASSQDSGIWDNEQFF. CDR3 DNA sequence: TGTGCCAGCAGCCAAGATAGCGGGATTTGGGACAATGAGCAGTTCTTC.